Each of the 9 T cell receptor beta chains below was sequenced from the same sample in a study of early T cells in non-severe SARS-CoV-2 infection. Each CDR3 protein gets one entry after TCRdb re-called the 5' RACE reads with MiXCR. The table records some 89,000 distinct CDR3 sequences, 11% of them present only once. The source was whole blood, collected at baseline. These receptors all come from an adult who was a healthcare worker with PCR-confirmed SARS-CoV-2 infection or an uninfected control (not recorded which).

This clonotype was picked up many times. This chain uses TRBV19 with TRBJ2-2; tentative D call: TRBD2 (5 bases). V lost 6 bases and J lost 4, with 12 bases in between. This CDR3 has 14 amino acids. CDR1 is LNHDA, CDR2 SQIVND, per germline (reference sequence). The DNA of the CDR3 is TGTGCCAGTAGCGAGGGCGCCCTCACCGGGGAGCTGTTTTTT. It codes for CASSEGALTGELFF.

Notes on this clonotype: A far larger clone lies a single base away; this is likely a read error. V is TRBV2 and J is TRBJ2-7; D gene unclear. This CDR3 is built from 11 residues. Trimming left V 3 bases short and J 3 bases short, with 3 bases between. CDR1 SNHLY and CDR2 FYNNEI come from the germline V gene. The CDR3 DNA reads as TGTGCCAGCAGTGACTACTACGAGCAGTACTTC. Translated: CASSDYYEQYF.

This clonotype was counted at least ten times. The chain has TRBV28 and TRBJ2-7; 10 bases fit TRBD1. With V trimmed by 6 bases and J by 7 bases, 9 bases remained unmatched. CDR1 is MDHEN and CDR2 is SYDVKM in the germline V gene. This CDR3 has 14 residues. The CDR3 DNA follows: TGTGCCAGCAGCCCTCGACAGGGGGCGAGTGAGCAGTACTTC. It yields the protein CASSPRQGASEQYF.

The DNA of the CDR3 is TGTGCCAGCAGCTTTCGGGCTAGCGGGAGAGTTACCGGGGAGCTGTTTTTT. Its protein product is CASSFRASGRVTGELFF. The chain has TRBV5-6 and TRBJ2-2; 10 bases line up with TRBD2. V trimming: 2 bases; J trimming: 5 bases; junction bases outside the gene matches: 9. CDR3 length: 17 amino acids. Germline CDR1 is SGHDT and CDR2 is YYEEEE.

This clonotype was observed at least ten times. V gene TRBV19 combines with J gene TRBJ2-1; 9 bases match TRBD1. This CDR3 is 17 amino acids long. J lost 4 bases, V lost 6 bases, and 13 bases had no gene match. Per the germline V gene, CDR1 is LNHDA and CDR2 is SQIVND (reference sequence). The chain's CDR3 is CASRLSALGQGYNEQFF. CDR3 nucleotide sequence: TGTGCCAGTAGGCTCTCAGCCTTGGGACAGGGATACAATGAGCAGTTCTTC.

CDR3: CASSFGLEDQSYF. The CDR3 DNA is TGTGCCAGCAGTTTCGGACTAGAAGATCAGTCATACTTC. This chain uses TRBV5-4 with TRBJ2-7; 7 nucleotides align to TRBD2. V lost 5 bases and J lost 13; bases outside the gene matches: 15. This CDR3 spans 13 amino acids. The germline gives CDR1 SGHNT, CDR2 YYREEE (reference sequence).

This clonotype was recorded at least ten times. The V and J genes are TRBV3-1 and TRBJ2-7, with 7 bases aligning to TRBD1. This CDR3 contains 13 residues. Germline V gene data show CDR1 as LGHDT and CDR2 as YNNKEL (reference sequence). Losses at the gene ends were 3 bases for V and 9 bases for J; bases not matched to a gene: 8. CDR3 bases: TGTGCCAGCAGCCATGGCAGGGGGTCTTGGCAGTACTTC. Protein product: CASSHGRGSWQYF.

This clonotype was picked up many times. This CDR3 is CASSLGEGSWSGTEAFF. In DNA form, the CDR3 reads TGCGCCAGCAGCTTGGGGGAGGGGAGCTGGTCAGGAACTGAAGCTTTCTTT. V usage is TRBV5-1 and J usage is TRBJ1-1, with a weak D call TRBD1 (5 bases). The CDR3 contains 17 residues. Deletions cut 0 bases from V and 5 bases from J, with 20 bases between. From germline, CDR1 is SGHRS and CDR2 YFSETQ.

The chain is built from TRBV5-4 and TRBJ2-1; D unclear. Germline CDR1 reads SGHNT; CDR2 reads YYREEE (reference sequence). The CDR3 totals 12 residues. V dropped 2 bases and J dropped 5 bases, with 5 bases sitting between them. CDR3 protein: CASSFGNNEQFF. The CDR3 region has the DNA TGTGCCAGCAGCTTCGGCAACAATGAGCAGTTCTTC.